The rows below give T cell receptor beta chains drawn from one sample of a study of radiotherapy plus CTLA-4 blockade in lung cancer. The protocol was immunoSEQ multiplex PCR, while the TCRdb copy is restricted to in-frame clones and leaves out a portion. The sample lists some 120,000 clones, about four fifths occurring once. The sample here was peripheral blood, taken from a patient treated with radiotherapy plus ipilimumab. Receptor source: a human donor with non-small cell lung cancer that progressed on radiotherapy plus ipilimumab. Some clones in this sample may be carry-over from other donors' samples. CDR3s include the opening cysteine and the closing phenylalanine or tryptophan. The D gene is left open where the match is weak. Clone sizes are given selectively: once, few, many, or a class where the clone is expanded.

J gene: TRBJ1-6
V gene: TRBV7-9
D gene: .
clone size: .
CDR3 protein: CASSLDGVGSPLHF
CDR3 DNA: TGTGCCAGCAGCTTAGATGGGGTTGGCTCACCCCTCCACTTT

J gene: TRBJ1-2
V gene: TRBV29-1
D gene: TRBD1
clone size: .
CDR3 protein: CSVGAGTGGRGGYTF
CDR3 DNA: TGCAGCGTTGGAGCCGGGACAGGGGGCCGGGGCGGCTACACCTTC

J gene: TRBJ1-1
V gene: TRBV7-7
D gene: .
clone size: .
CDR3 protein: CASSPWKGNTEAFF
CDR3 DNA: TGTGCTAGCAGCCCCTGGAAGGGGAACACTGAAGCTTTCTTT

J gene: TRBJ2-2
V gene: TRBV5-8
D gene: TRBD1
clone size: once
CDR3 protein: CASSPRAGGNPGELFF
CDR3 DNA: TGTGCCAGCAGCCCCAGGGCAGGGGGAAACCCCGGGGAGCTGTTTTTT

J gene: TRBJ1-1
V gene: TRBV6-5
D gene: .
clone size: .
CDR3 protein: CASSEGRDTEAFF
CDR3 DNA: TGTGCCAGCAGTGAGGGACGGGACACTGAAGCTTTCTTT

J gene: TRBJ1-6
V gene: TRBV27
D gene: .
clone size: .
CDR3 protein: CASSDLGAAGGSPLHF
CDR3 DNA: TGTGCCAGCAGTGACCTAGGAGCAGCGGGCGGTTCACCCCTCCACTTT

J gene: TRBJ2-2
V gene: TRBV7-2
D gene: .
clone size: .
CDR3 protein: CASSLVRPGSNTGELFF
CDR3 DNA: TGTGCCAGCAGCTTAGTTCGGCCAGGATCGAACACCGGGGAGCTGTTTTTT

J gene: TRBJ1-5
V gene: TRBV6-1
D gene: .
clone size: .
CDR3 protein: CASSTGRDQPQHF
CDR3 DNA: TGTGCCAGCAGCACGGGACGGGATCAGCCCCAGCATTTT

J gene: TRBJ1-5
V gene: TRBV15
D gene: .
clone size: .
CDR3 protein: CTTSVDSRHQPQHF
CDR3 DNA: TGTACCACCAGCGTAGACAGTCGTCATCAGCCCCAGCATTTT

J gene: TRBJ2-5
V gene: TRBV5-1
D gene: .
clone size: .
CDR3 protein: CASSLESAETQYF
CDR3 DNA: TGCGCCAGCAGCTTGGAATCAGCGGAGACCCAGTACTTC

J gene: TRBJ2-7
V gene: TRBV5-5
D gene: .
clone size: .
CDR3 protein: CASSLSHDSSYEQYF
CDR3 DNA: TGTGCCAGCAGCTTGTCCCACGACAGTTCCTACGAGCAGTACTTC

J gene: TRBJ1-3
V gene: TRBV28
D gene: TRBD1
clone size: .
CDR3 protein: CASSRTGRSGNTIYF
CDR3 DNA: TGTGCCAGCAGTCGGACAGGACGCTCTGGAAACACCATATATTTT

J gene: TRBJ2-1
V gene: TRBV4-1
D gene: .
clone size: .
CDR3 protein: CASSQGGWSYNEQFF
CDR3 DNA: TGCGCCAGCAGCCAGGGGGGCTGGTCCTACAATGAGCAGTTCTTC

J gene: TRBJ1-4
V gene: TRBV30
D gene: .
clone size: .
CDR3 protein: CAWRLFLSGQQNEKLFF
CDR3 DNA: TGTGCCTGGAGATTATTCTTGAGTGGACAGCAAAATGAAAAACTGTTTTTT

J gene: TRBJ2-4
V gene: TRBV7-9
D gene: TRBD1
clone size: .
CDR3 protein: CASSSDRVKNIQYF
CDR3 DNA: TGTGCCAGCAGCTCGGACAGGGTCAAAAACATTCAGTACTTC

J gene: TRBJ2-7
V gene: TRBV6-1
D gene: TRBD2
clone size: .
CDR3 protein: CASSEFGLAGADEQYF
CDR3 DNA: TGTGCCAGCAGTGAATTCGGACTAGCGGGGGCTGACGAGCAGTACTTC

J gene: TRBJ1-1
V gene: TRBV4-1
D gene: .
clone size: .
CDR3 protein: CASSLPLGQNTEAFF
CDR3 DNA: TGCGCCAGCTCACTCCCCTTAGGCCAGAACACTGAAGCTTTCTTT

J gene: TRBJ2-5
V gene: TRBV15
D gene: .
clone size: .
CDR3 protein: CATSRGVGGWETQYF
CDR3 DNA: TGTGCCACCAGCAGAGGGGTAGGAGGTTGGGAGACCCAGTACTTC

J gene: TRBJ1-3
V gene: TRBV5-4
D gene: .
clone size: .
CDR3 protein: CASSLGTGISGNTIYF
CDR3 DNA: TGTGCCAGCAGCTTGGGTACAGGCATCTCTGGAAACACCATATATTTT

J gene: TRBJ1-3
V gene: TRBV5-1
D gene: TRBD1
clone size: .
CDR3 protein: CASSLGTASGNTIYF
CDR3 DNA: TGCGCCAGCAGCTTAGGGACAGCCTCTGGAAACACCATATATTTT

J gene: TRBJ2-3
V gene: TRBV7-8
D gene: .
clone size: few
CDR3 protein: CASTQGPGTDTQYF
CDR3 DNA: TGTGCCAGCACCCAGGGGCCGGGCACAGATACGCAGTATTTT

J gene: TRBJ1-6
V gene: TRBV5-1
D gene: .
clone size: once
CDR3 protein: CASSLAGCQNSPLHF
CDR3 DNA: TGCGCCAGCAGCTTGGCGGGCTGCCAGAATTCACCCCTCCACTTT

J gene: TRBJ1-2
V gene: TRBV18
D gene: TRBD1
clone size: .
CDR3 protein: CASSPDRGYYGYTF
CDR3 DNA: TGTGCCAGCTCACCAGACAGGGGGTACTATGGCTACACCTTC

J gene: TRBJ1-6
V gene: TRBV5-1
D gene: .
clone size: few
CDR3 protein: CASSIDQDSPLHF
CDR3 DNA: TGCGCCAGCAGCATCGATCAGGACTCACCCCTCCACTTT

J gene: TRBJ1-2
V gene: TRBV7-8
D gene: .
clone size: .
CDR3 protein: CASSLEGFVSNYGYTF
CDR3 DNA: TGTGCCAGCAGCTTAGAGGGGTTTGTTTCCAACTATGGCTACACCTTC

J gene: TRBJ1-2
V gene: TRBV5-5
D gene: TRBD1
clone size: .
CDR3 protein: CASSFQQGNYGYTF
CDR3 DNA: TGTGCCAGCAGCTTCCAACAGGGGAACTATGGCTACACCTTC

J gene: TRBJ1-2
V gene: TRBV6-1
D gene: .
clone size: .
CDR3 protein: CASSEGKEGYTF
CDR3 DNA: TGTGCCAGCAGTGAAGGGAAAGAGGGCTACACCTTC

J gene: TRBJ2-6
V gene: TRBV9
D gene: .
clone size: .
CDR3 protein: CASSVASAADFPGANVLTF
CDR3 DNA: TGTGCCAGCAGCGTAGCTTCAGCCGCGGATTTCCCTGGGGCCAACGTCCTGACTTTC

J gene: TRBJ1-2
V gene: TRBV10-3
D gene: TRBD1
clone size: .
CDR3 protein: CATASLIGTGGYGYTF
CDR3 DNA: TGTGCCACCGCGAGTCTCATCGGGACAGGGGGCTATGGCTACACCTTC

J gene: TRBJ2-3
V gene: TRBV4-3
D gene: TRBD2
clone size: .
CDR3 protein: CASSQAGGADTQYF
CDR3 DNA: TGCGCCAGCAGCCAAGCCGGGGGGGCAGATACGCAGTATTTT

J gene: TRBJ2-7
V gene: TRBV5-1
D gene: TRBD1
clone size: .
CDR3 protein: CASNLEPGQGRTEQYF
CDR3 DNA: TGCGCCAGCAACCTAGAACCGGGACAGGGAAGAACCGAGCAGTACTTC

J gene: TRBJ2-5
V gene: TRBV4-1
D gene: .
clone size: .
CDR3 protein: CASSQEAQVGTQYF
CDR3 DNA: TGCGCCAGCAGCCAAGAGGCTCAGGTGGGGACCCAGTACTTC

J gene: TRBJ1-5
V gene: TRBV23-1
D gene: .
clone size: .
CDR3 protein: CASSQSSGDQFSQPQHF
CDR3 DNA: TGCGCCAGCAGTCAATCATCAGGGGATCAGTTTAGTCAGCCCCAGCATTTT

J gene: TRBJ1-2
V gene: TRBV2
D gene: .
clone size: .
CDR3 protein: CASSDRADGYTF
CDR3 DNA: TGTGCCAGCAGTGACAGGGCGGACGGCTACACCTTC

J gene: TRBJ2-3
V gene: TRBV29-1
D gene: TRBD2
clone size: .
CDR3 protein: CSAQRGVADTQYF
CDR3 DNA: TGCAGCGCCCAGCGGGGGGTTGCAGATACGCAGTATTTT

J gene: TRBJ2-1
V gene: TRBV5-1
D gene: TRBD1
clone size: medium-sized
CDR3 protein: CASSIQQGAYNEQFF
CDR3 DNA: TGCGCCAGCAGCATCCAACAGGGGGCCTACAATGAGCAGTTCTTC

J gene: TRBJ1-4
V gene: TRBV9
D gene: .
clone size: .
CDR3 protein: CASSPAGANEKLFF
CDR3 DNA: TGTGCCAGCAGCCCTGCGGGGGCGAATGAAAAACTGTTTTTT

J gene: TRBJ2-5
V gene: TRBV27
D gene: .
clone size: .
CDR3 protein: CASSLRTSSGWTQYF
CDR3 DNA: TGTGCCAGCAGTTTAAGAACTAGTTCGGGCTGGACCCAGTACTTC

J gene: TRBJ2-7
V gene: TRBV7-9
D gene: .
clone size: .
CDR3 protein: CASRKEGPSYEQYF
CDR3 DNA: TGTGCCAGCAGAAAGGAGGGCCCATCCTACGAGCAGTACTTC

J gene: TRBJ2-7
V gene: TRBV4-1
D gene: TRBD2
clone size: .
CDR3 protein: CASSGLAGDLVGPYF
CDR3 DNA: TGCGCCAGCAGCGGACTAGCGGGGGATTTGGTGGGGCCGTACTTC

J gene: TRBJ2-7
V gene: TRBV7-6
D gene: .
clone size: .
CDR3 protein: CASSLSASYEQYF
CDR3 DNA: TGTGCCAGCAGCTTAAGTGCATCCTACGAGCAGTACTTC

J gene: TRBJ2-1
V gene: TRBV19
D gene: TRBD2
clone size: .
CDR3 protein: CASSPWTSGALGEQFF
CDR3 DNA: TGTGCCAGTAGTCCCTGGACTAGCGGGGCTTTGGGTGAGCAGTTCTTC

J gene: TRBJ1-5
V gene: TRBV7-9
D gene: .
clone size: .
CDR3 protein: CASNLWGQPQHF
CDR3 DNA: TGTGCCAGCAACTTGTGGGGGCAGCCCCAGCATTTT

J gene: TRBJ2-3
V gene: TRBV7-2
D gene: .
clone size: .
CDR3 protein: CASSLARQSAEHF
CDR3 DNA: TGTGCCAGCAGCTTAGCAAGGCAGTCGGCTGAGCATTTT

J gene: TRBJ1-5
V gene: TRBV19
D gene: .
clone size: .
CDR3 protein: CASRPPGYHQPQHF
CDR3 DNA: TGTGCCAGTAGACCCCCCGGGTACCATCAGCCCCAGCATTTT

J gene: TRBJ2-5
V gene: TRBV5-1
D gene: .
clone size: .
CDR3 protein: CASSWRQDQETQYF
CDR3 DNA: TGCGCCAGCAGCTGGAGACAGGACCAAGAGACCCAGTACTTC

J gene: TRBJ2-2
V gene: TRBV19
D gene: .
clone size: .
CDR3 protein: CASSSVGELFF
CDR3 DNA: TGTGCCAGTAGTAGTGTCGGGGAGCTGTTTTTT

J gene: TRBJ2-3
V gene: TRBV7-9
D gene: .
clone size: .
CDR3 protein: CASREQLDTQYF
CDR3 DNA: TGTGCCAGCAGAGAACAGCTAGATACGCAGTATTTT

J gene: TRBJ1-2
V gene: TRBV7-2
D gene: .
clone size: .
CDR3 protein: CASSLVQYRGGVGYTF
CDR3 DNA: TGTGCCAGCAGCTTAGTCCAGTATCGGGGGGGAGTTGGCTACACCTTC

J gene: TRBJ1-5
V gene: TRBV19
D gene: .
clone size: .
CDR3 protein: CASSRTGGSNQPQHF
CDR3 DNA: TGTGCCAGTAGTCGGACGGGGGGTAGCAATCAGCCCCAGCATTTT